This T cell receptor (beta chain) was sequenced during a study of patients and donors after allogeneic stem cell transplantation. Trimming shortened V by 3 bases and J by 4 bases, and 13 bases separated the two germline ends. The CDR3 totals 14 residues. From germline, CDR1 is LNHNV and CDR2 YYDKDF (reference sequence). A single record per CDR3 protein comes from TCRdb applying MiXCR to the RT-PCR reads. The sample shows just over 55,000 distinct CDR3 sequences, less than 15% of them seen only once. The chain carries TRBV15 and TRBJ2-7; D perhaps matches TRBD1 (5 bases). Material for sequencing was blood, either unsorted or a sorted T cell fraction (not recorded which). This receptor was obtained from a human donor who was either an allogeneic HSCT recipient or a stem cell or donor lymphocyte infusion donor (not recorded which). It is not recorded whose cells these are; they may come from a transplant donor. The CDR3 sequence is CATSRAFTGYEQYF. The CDR3 DNA follows: TGTGCCACCAGCAGGGCGTTTACAGGTTACGAGCAGTACTTC.